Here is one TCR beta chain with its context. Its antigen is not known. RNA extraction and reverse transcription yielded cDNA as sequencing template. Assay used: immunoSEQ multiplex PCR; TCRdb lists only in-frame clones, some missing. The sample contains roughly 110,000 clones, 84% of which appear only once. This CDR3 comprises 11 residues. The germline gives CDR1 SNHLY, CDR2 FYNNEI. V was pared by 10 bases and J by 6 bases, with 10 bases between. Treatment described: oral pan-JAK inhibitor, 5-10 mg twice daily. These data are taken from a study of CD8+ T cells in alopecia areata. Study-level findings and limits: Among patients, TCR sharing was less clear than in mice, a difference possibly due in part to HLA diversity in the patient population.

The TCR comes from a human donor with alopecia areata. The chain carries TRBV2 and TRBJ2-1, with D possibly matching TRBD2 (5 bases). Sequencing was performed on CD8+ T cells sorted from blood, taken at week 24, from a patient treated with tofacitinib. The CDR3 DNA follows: TGTGCCACCGGCGGGTCCAATGAGCAGTTCTTC. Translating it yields CATGGSNEQFF.